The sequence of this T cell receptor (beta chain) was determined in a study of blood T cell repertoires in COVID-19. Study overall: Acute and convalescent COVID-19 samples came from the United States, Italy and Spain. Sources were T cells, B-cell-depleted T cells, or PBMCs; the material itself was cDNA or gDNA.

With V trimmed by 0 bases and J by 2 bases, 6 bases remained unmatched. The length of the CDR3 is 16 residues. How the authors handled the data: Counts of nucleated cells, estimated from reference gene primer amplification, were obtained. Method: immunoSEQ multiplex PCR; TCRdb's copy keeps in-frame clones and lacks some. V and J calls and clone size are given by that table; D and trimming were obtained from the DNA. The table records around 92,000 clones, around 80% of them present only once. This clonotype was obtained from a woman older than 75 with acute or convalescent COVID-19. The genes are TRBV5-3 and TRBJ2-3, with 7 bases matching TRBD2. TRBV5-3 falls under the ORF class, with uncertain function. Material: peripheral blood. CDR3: CARSLEAGWDTDTQYF. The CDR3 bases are TGTGCCAGAAGCTTGGAAGCGGGGTGGGACACAGATACGCAGTATTTT.